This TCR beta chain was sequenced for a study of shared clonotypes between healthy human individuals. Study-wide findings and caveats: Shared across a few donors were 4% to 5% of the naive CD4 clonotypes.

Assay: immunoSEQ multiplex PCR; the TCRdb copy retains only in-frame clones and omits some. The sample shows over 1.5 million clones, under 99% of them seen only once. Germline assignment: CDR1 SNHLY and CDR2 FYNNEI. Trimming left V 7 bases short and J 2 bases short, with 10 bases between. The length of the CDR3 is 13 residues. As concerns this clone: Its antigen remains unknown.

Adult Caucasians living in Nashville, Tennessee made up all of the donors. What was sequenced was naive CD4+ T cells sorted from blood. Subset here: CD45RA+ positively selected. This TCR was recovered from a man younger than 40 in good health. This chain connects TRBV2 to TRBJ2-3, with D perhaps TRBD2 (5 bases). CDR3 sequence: CASIRRITDTQYF. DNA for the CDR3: TGTGCCAGCATCCGGAGGATCACAGATACGCAGTATTTT.